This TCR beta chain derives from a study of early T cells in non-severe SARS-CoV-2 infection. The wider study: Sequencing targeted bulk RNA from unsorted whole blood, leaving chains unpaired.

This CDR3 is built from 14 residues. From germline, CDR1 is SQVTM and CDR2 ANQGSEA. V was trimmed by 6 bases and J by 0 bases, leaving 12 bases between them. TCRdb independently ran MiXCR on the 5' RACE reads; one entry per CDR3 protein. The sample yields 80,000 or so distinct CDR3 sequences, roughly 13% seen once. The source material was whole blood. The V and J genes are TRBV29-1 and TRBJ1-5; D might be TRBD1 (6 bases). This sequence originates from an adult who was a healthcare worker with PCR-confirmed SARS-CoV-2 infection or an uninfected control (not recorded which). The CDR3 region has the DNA TGCAGCGTAGCGTCGGACAGTAGCAATCAGCCCCAGCATTTT. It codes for CSVASDSSNQPQHF.